These T cell receptor beta chains were read from a single sample in a study of blood T cell repertoires in COVID-19. TCRdb's copy holds only in-frame clones and misses some; the assay was immunoSEQ multiplex PCR. The repertoire holds around 180,000 clones, approximately 81% seen once, with 15% to 20% in the top ten. Sequencing was performed on peripheral blood. The receptors shown here come from a person aged 70 to 85 with COVID-19, enrolled during active disease. Each CDR3 is given with its conserved first and last residue. D genes are given only for firm matches. Some rows have no size entry. The others give once, few or many, or a class for an expanded clone.

clone_size: .
v_call: TRBV14
cdr3_length: 13
j_call: TRBJ1-2
d_call: .
cdr3_aa: CASSQDTRGGYTF
cdr3_nt: TGTGCCAGCAGCCAAGATACCAGGGGTGGCTACACCTTC

clone_size: .
v_call: TRBV5-1
cdr3_length: 16
j_call: TRBJ2-6
d_call: TRBD1
cdr3_aa: CASSWTGGGGANVLTF
cdr3_nt: TGCGCCAGCAGCTGGACAGGGGGCGGTGGGGCCAACGTCCTGACTTTC

clone_size: .
v_call: TRBV7-9
cdr3_length: 15
j_call: TRBJ2-5
d_call: .
cdr3_aa: CASSLRTGRLETQYF
cdr3_nt: TGTGCCAGCAGCCTAAGGACTGGGCGTTTGGAGACCCAGTACTTC

clone_size: .
v_call: TRBV3-1/TRBV3-2
cdr3_length: 13
j_call: TRBJ2-3
d_call: .
cdr3_aa: CASSLTHGVAQYF
cdr3_nt: TGTGCCAGCAGCCTGACTCACGGGGTGGCGCAGTATTTT

clone_size: .
v_call: TRBV24-1
cdr3_length: 14
j_call: TRBJ2-5
d_call: TRBD1
cdr3_aa: CATSERTGGETQYF
cdr3_nt: TGTGCCACCAGTGAGCGGACAGGGGGAGAGACCCAGTACTTC

clone_size: .
v_call: TRBV6-4
cdr3_length: 15
j_call: TRBJ1-1
d_call: .
cdr3_aa: CASSPEVSRNTEAFF
cdr3_nt: TGTGCCAGCAGCCCCGAGGTTTCAAGGAACACTGAAGCTTTCTTT

clone_size: few
v_call: TRBV6-5
cdr3_length: 14
j_call: TRBJ2-6
d_call: .
cdr3_aa: CASSDRSGANVLTF
cdr3_nt: TGTGCCAGCAGCGACAGGTCTGGGGCCAACGTCCTGACTTTC

clone_size: .
v_call: TRBV10-3
cdr3_length: 15
j_call: TRBJ1-1
d_call: .
cdr3_aa: CAISDRGQRNTEAFF
cdr3_nt: TGTGCCATCAGTGATAGAGGACAGCGAAACACTGAAGCTTTCTTT

clone_size: .
v_call: TRBV5-4
cdr3_length: 16
j_call: TRBJ2-2
d_call: TRBD1
cdr3_aa: CASSFVTGIISGELFF
cdr3_nt: TGTGCCAGCAGCTTCGTGACAGGGATTATCTCCGGGGAGCTGTTTTTT

clone_size: .
v_call: TRBV15
cdr3_length: 16
j_call: TRBJ1-3
d_call: .
cdr3_aa: CATKPSVLSSGNTIYF
cdr3_nt: TGTGCCACCAAACCCAGTGTACTAAGCTCTGGAAACACCATATATTTT

clone_size: .
v_call: TRBV24-1
cdr3_length: 13
j_call: TRBJ1-2
d_call: TRBD1
cdr3_aa: CATSEGQDYGYTF
cdr3_nt: TGTGCCACCAGTGAGGGACAGGACTATGGCTACACCTTC

clone_size: .
v_call: TRBV7-5
cdr3_length: 16
j_call: TRBJ1-5
d_call: .
cdr3_aa: CVRSAPEVNSNQPQHF
cdr3_nt: TGTGTCAGAAGCGCCCCAGAGGTTAATAGCAATCAGCCCCAGCATTTT

clone_size: .
v_call: TRBV2
cdr3_length: 11
j_call: TRBJ1-1
d_call: .
cdr3_aa: CASREGIEAFF
cdr3_nt: TGTGCCAGCAGGGAGGGAATTGAAGCTTTCTTT

clone_size: many
v_call: TRBV5-1
cdr3_length: 14
j_call: TRBJ2-7
d_call: .
cdr3_aa: CASSLSGGYYEQYF
cdr3_nt: TGCGCCAGCAGCTTGTCTGGGGGGTACTACGAGCAGTACTTC

clone_size: .
v_call: TRBV9
cdr3_length: 15
j_call: TRBJ1-4
d_call: TRBD1
cdr3_aa: CASSASGTGEEKLFF
cdr3_nt: TGTGCCAGCAGCGCCTCAGGGACAGGGGAGGAAAAACTGTTTTTT

clone_size: .
v_call: TRBV5-1
cdr3_length: 14
j_call: TRBJ2-5
d_call: .
cdr3_aa: CASSLGGGGETQYF
cdr3_nt: TGCGCCAGCAGCTTGGGGGGAGGCGGAGAGACCCAGTACTTC